The 14 T cell receptor beta chains presented below share a single source sample, sequenced in a study of shared clonotypes between healthy human individuals. The protocol was immunoSEQ multiplex PCR, while the TCRdb copy is restricted to in-frame clones and leaves out a portion. The data contain 850,000 to 1,200,000 clones, roughly 80% of them seen just once; the ten biggest clones take up 1.4% to 1.5%. Sequenced: memory CD4+ T cells sorted from blood. Subset of the sample: CD45RA-negative fraction. These TCRs come from a young man in good health.

This rearrangement joins TRBV5-1 to TRBJ2-7; 9 nucleotides align to TRBD1. Germline CDR1 SGHRS, CDR2 YFSETQ. V shed 5 bases, J shed 3 bases, and the junction held 0 bases outside the gene matches. The CDR3 length is 12 residues. CDR3 nucleotides: TGCGCCAGCAGGGACAGGGGCTACGAGCAGTACTTC. Its protein product is CASRDRGYEQYF.

The chain links TRBV7-3 to TRBJ2-3; D may be TRBD2 (7 bases). CDR3 length equals 13 residues. The germline V and J ends were trimmed by 3 bases and 9 bases, with 13 bases remaining between them. Germline V gene data show CDR1 as SGHTA and CDR2 as FQGTGA. DNA for the CDR3: TGTGCCAGCAGCTTCGGAGGGGGGGACACGCAGTATTTT. Residues: CASSFGGGDTQYF.

Comment on this clone: This sample includes further DNA sequences coding for the same CDR3. This chain uses TRBV5-1 with TRBJ1-1, with D possibly matching TRBD1 (6 bases). Germline CDR1 SGHRS, CDR2 YFSETQ. Between the trimmed V and J ends, which lost 0 bases and 2 bases, there was a span of 8 bases. This CDR3 has 14 residues. The CDR3 DNA sequence: TGCGCCAGCAGCTTGGACAGGGTCAACACTGAAGCTTTCTTT. As protein: CASSLDRVNTEAFF.

The chain links TRBV2 to TRBJ2-7, with D perhaps matching TRBD1 or TRBD2 (6 bases each). This CDR3 has 13 residues. Germline V lookup: CDR1 SNHLY, CDR2 FYNNEI. Trimming removed 7 bases from V and 0 bases from J, with 10 bases in between. Here the CDR3 DNA reads TGTGCCAGCACGCGGGACAACTCCTACGAGCAGTACTTC. Translated: CASTRDNSYEQYF.

The table lists this clone with a few counts. This rearrangement joins TRBV7-2 to TRBJ2-3; possible D gene TRBD2, 5 bases. From germline, CDR1 is SGHTA and CDR2 FQGNSA. The CDR3 sequence is 18 residues long. Trimming removed 5 bases at V and 4 bases at J, with 25 bases between. Here the CDR3 DNA reads TGTGCCAGCAGCCAACCCCCGGGGTCGTCCTCCCCGGCAGATACGCAGTATTTT. It encodes CASSQPPGSSSPADTQYF.

This clone was seen only a few times. At one end the junction does not follow the germline gene, possibly because of a read error. The chain has TRBV7-7 and TRBJ2-2, with D tentatively TRBD2 (5 bases). The CDR3 has 13 amino acids. Germline V gene lookup returns CDR1 SSHAT and CDR2 FNYEAQ (reference sequence). The CDR3: CASSLGGTGELFF. For the CDR3, the DNA is TGTGCTAGCAGCTTAGGCGGGACCGGGGAGCTGTTTTTT.

The chain couples TRBV27 to TRBJ1-2, with TRBD1 matching over 10 bases. The CDR3 is 15 amino acids. The trim removed 5 bases at V and 8 bases at J, leaving 11 bases unmatched. Germline V gene sequence: CDR1 MNHEY, CDR2 SMNVEV (reference sequence). Written as DNA, the CDR3 is TGTGCCAGCAGTCCCCGGGACAGGGGCACCCAAGGCTACACCTTC. It translates to CASSPRDRGTQGYTF.

The chain employs TRBV29-1 and TRBJ2-5; the match to TRBD1 covers 9 bases. Germline loops: CDR1 SQVTM, CDR2 ANQGSEA. The CDR3 loop spans 12 amino acids. J was trimmed by 7 bases and V by 6 bases; bases with no gene match: 6. CDR3: CSVLQGAGTQYF. The CDR3 DNA reads as TGCAGCGTCTTACAGGGGGCCGGGACCCAGTACTTC.

In the case of this clone: Different DNA sequences within this sample yield the same CDR3. The gene calls are TRBV14 and TRBJ2-5; TRBD2 agrees at 8 bases. With 4 bases clipped from V and 5 bases from J, the junction kept 9 bases outside the gene matches. Germline assignment: CDR1 SGHDN and CDR2 FVKESK. The CDR3 runs to 15 residues. The CDR3 bases are TGTGCCAGCAGCCCACTGACGGGGGGGCAGGAGACCCAGTACTTC. This codes for CASSPLTGGQETQYF.

The table lists this clone with a count of one. The CDR3 DNA reads as TGTGCCAGCAGTGAAGCTCTCACTAGCGGTACCTACAATGAGCAGTTCTTC. It codes for CASSEALTSGTYNEQFF. The chain combines TRBV2 with TRBJ2-1; 8 bases are a match to TRBD2. The CDR3 runs 17 residues. CDR1 SNHLY and CDR2 FYNNEI come from the germline V gene. J lost 2 bases, V lost 0 bases, and 6 bases had no gene match.

V gene TRBV30 combines with J gene TRBJ1-4, with TRBD1 matching 7 bases. The junction had 5 bases not matched to a gene; V was cut back by 2 bases and J by 5 bases. Germline CDR1 and CDR2: GTSNPN and SVGIG (reference sequence). The CDR3 has 14 residues. CDR3: CAWSLRDRNEKLFF. The CDR3 region has the DNA TGTGCCTGGAGTCTTCGGGACAGAAATGAAAAACTGTTTTTT. The full variable domain, rest sourced from reference TRBV30 and TRBJ1-4, is SQTIHQWPATLVQPVGSPLSLECTVEGTSNPNLYWYRQAAGRGLQLLFYSVGIGQISSEVPQNLSASRPQDRQFILSSKKLLLSDSGFYLCAWSLRDRNEKLFFGSGTQLSVL.

This chain joins TRBV30 and TRBJ2-5; D gene uncertain. With 3 bases removed from V and 2 bases from J, the gap between germline ends came to 10 bases. The CDR3 is 13 residues long. Germline V CDR1 and CDR2: GTSNPN, SVGIG (reference sequence). DNA for the CDR3: TGTGCCTGGAGGGCTGTTAAACAAGAGACCCAGTACTTC. Its translation is CAWRAVKQETQYF.

This sequence joins TRBV4-3 and TRBJ2-1, with D uncertain. Germline V gene data show CDR1 as LGHNA and CDR2 as YSLEER. The V gene lost 0 bases and the J gene lost 4 bases, with 13 bases spanning the gap. The CDR3 has 16 residues. CDR3: CASSQDMRSPYNEQFF. For the CDR3, the DNA is TGCGCCAGCAGCCAAGATATGCGGAGTCCTTACAATGAGCAGTTCTTC.

The gene calls are TRBV4-2 and TRBJ2-1; 8 nucleotides line up with TRBD2. The V segment lost 5 bases and the J segment 2 bases; nucleotides outside the gene matches: 5. There are 15 residues in the CDR3. From germline, CDR1 is LGHNA and CDR2 YNFKEQ. The CDR3 here is CASSYLAGTYNEQFF. DNA for the CDR3: TGTGCCAGCAGCTATTTAGCGGGGACCTACAATGAGCAGTTCTTC.